This T cell receptor (beta chain) was captured by sequencing in a study of T cell responses to AZD1222 COVID-19 vaccine. Note on this clone: Its antigen is undetermined.

Only in-frame clones appear in the TCRdb table, and some are missing; sequencing was by immunoSEQ multiplex PCR. The sample carries fewer than 150,000 clones, about 90% recorded once. CDR3 length: 12 amino acids. Trimming took 6 bases from V and 8 from J; bases not matched to a gene: 6. Study-level findings and limits: Dominant CD4 TCR responses targeted spike regions 160-218 and 743-854. The sample set comprised mostly white British donors with more females, and clonal diversity was possibly underestimated. Reportedly, nearly half of unique spike TCRs recognized epitopes outside B.1.351/B.1.1.7 mutations.

This clonotype originated in an adult who received the AZD1222 COVID-19 vaccine. The chain couples TRBV12-3 or TRBV12-4 to TRBJ1-1, with 7 positions matching TRBD1. The material sequenced was peripheral blood, taken 28 days after the second AZD1222 dose. CDR3 sequence (DNA): TGTGCCAGCAGCGACAGGGCTTCGGAAGCTTTCTTT. Amino acid sequence: CASSDRASEAFF.